This TCR beta chain came from a study of control samples from healthy donors and cancer patients. Clones were read by immunoSEQ multiplex PCR, and TCRdb kept only the in-frame ones, dropping some. The sample yields 40,000 to 55,000 clones, over 90% seen once. The germline V and J ends were trimmed by 0 bases and 1 base, with 10 bases remaining between them. Germline assignment: CDR1 SGHRS and CDR2 YFSETQ. The CDR3 loop spans 15 amino acids. The chain joins TRBV5-1 to TRBJ1-1; unclear D gene. The sample comprised PBMCs. This TCR was recovered from a woman between 45 and 60 years old with head and neck cancer. The CDR3 is CASSLDPGSNTEAFF. DNA of the CDR3: TGCGCCAGCAGCTTGGACCCAGGTTCGAACACTGAAGCTTTCTTT.